This T cell receptor (beta chain) was sequenced during a study of T-cell reconstitution after alpha-beta-depleted transplantation in children. Unique molecular identifiers were built into the TCRbeta library. TCRdb analysed the PCR reads with MiXCR anew, one entry per CDR3 protein. The profile shows more than 150,000 distinct CDR3 sequences, more than 6.5% of them singletons. V shed 1 base and J shed 6 bases, with 7 bases lying between them. Germline CDR1 is MGHRA and CDR2 is YSYEKL. The CDR3 consists of 13 residues. This clonotype was picked up many times. This sequence originates from a human donor who donated a stem cell graft to a child with Wiskott-Aldrich syndrome. V usage is TRBV4-1 and J usage is TRBJ2-1; a weak D match, TRBD2 (6 bases). Sequences were derived from PBMCs from the stem cell graft donor, sampled from the stem cell graft. The CDR3 nucleotides are TGCGCCAGCAGCCAAGTGGGGGGCAATGAGCAGTTCTTC. Amino acid sequence: CASSQVGGNEQFF.